This entry lists 31 T cell receptor beta chains sequenced from one sample in a study of beta chain features in type 1 diabetes. The investigators reverse transcribed all of the isolated RNA, so they sequenced expressed TCRB transcripts. This table comes from immunoSEQ multiplex PCR, and its TCRdb copy is limited to in-frame clones, with some not included. The sample holds almost 250,000 clones, 11% to 15% seen once. The sample comprised naive CD4+ T cells from blood. Receptors were obtained from a woman between 35 and 50 years old in good health.

This clone was detected only a few times. The rearrangement joins TRBV5-1 to TRBJ2-3; D is uncertain. Germline values: CDR1 SGHRS, CDR2 YFSETQ. The CDR3 contains 15 residues. Trimming took off 2 bases at V and 3 bases at J, with 13 bases between the two ends. The CDR3 coding sequence is TGCGCCAGCAGCTTATCGGGTTATCGGACAGATACGCAGTATTTT. Its translation is CASSLSGYRTDTQYF.

This clone showed up many times. This rearrangement joins TRBV13 to TRBJ1-2; TRBD1 is a possible D gene (5 bases). Germline V gives CDR1 PRHDT, CDR2 FYEKMQ (reference sequence). V lost 5 bases and J 5 bases, leaving 15 bases between the germline ends. This CDR3 has 14 residues. This CDR3 reads CASSPLSRVYGYTF. The CDR3 bases are TGTGCCAGCAGCCCCCTAAGCAGGGTTTATGGCTACACCTTC.

The V gene is TRBV7-9, the J gene TRBJ2-1, with 7 bases identical to TRBD1. V was pared by 5 bases and J by 5 bases, with 9 bases of the junction left unmatched. Looked up from germline, CDR1 is SEHNR and CDR2 is FQNEAQ (reference sequence). The CDR3 spans 15 residues. CDR3 nucleotide sequence: TGTGCCAGCAGCCAGCTTGGACAGGCCCACAATGAGCAGTTCTTC. Amino acid sequence: CASSQLGQAHNEQFF. The variable domain in full, completed from reference TRBV7-9 and TRBJ2-1, reads DTGVSQNPRHKITKRGQNVTFRCDPISEHNRLYWYRQTLGQGPEFLTYFQNEAQLEKSRLLSDRFSAERPKGSFSTLEIQRTEQGDSAMYLCASSQLGQAHNEQFFGPGTRLTVL.

The rearrangement uses TRBV18 and TRBJ1-1; no definite D call. V lost 3 bases and J 5 bases, leaving 7 bases between the germline ends. CDR1 is KGHSH, CDR2 LQKENI, per germline. The CDR3 has 12 residues. CDR3 protein: CASSPSGTEAFF. The CDR3 bases are TGTGCCAGCTCACCGTCGGGTACTGAAGCTTTCTTT.

This clone was detected a few times. The chain joins TRBV7-2 to TRBJ1-5; 8 bases map to TRBD1. Germline CDR1 reads SGHTA; CDR2 reads FQGNSA. J lost 7 bases, V lost 2 bases, and 4 bases had no gene match. This CDR3 is built from 14 residues. The CDR3 DNA reads TGTGCCAGCAGCTTATCAGGGGGCGGGCAGCCCCAGCATTTT. This encodes CASSLSGGGQPQHF.

A few counts support this clone. The genes are TRBV6-5 and TRBJ2-5, with D perhaps matching TRBD1 (6 bases). Germline V gene lookup returns CDR1 MNHEY and CDR2 SVGAGI. CDR3 length equals 13 residues. V was shortened by 5 bases and J by 7 bases, with 14 bases between the two germline ends. The CDR3 here is CASSTDRTGTQYF. CDR3 nucleotide sequence: TGTGCCAGCAGTACTGACAGGACCGGGACCCAGTACTTC.

This clone was counted only a few times. This chain joins TRBV5-5 and TRBJ2-3; TRBD1 matches 9 bases. Per the germline V gene, CDR1 is SGHKS and CDR2 is YYEKEE (reference sequence). The CDR3 is 15 residues long. Trimming cost V 6 bases and J 6 bases; bases outside gene matches: 11. The CDR3: CASNLQGAGGDTQYF. CDR3 bases: TGTGCCAGCAACCTACAGGGGGCAGGTGGCGATACGCAGTATTTT.

The rearrangement uses TRBV10-2 and TRBJ2-1; 14 nucleotides match TRBD2. The CDR3 is made up of 18 amino acids. The ends lost 2 bases at V and 4 bases at J; junction bases unmatched: 7. Germline V gene data show CDR1 as WSHSY and CDR2 as SAAADI. The CDR3 DNA sequence: TGCGCCAGCAGTGAGCCGTCTCGACTAGCGGGGGGGTACAATGAGCAGTTCTTC. Translation: CASSEPSRLAGGYNEQFF.

The J gene is TRBJ1-3, the V gene TRBV2; TRBD1 agrees at 12 bases. Germline assignment: CDR1 SNHLY and CDR2 FYNNEI. The CDR3 runs 14 residues. With 7 bases clipped from V and 4 bases from J, the junction kept 2 bases outside the gene matches. The CDR3 loop is CASMGTGGGNTIYF. The CDR3 region has the DNA TGTGCCAGCATGGGGACAGGGGGCGGAAACACCATATATTTT.

The J gene is TRBJ2-7, the V gene TRBV7-2, with TRBD2 matching 10 bases. CDR3 length equals 15 residues. After removal of 2 bases from V and 4 bases from J, the junction contained 5 bases not matched to a gene. The V gene's germline CDR1 is SGHTA and CDR2 FQGNSA. CDR3: CASSLRAGGTYEQYF. CDR3 nucleotide sequence: TGTGCCAGCAGCTTAAGAGCGGGGGGGACGTACGAGCAGTACTTC.

This clone was observed a few times. The chain combines TRBV29-1 with TRBJ1-2, with 7 bases lining up with TRBD1. The germline V gene encodes CDR1 SQVTM and CDR2 ANQGSEA. Trimming removed 2 bases from V and 13 bases from J; junction bases left unmatched: 7. This CDR3 spans 11 amino acids. DNA of the CDR3: TGCAGCGTTGAAAGACAGGGTCTGAGCACCTTC. Its protein product is CSVERQGLSTF.

The V and J genes are TRBV11-2 and TRBJ1-1; the match to TRBD1 covers 8 bases. This CDR3 contains 14 residues. V gave up 3 bases and J gave up 1 base; unmatched junction bases: 1. Looked up from germline, CDR1 is SGHAT and CDR2 is FQNNGV. The CDR3 DNA is TGTGCCAGCAGCTTCGGACAGGGGAACACTGAAGCTTTCTTT. Its protein is CASSFGQGNTEAFF.

This clone was counted a few times. This chain links TRBV4-1 with TRBJ2-5, with 8 nucleotides matching TRBD2. Unmatched junction bases numbered 3, after V lost 1 base and J lost 8 bases. The CDR3 covers 13 residues. Germline V gene sequence: CDR1 MGHRA, CDR2 YSYEKL. Here the CDR3 reads CASSQVGGETQYF. CDR3 DNA: TGCGCCAGCAGCCAAGTCGGGGGGGAAACCCAGTACTTC.

The chain uses TRBV5-1 and TRBJ2-7; TRBD2 agrees at 7 bases. This CDR3 comprises 16 residues. The J segment lost 3 bases and the V segment lost 1 base, leaving 10 bases of the junction unmatched. CDR1 and CDR2 from the germline V gene are SGHRS and YFSETQ. CDR3 sequence (DNA): TGCGCCAGCAGCTTGCCGGGCGGGGCGGGGGACTACGAGCAGTACTTC. Residues: CASSLPGGAGDYEQYF.

This clone was detected a few times. The rearrangement uses TRBV2 and TRBJ2-7; D unclear. The germline CDR1 and CDR2 sequences are SNHLY and FYNNEI. This CDR3 is 13 amino acids long. V was trimmed by 4 bases and J by 2 bases, leaving 9 bases between them. The CDR3 DNA is TGTGCCAGCAGTGTAAGAAACACCTACGAGCAGTACTTC. Translation: CASSVRNTYEQYF. The whole variable domain, filled in from reference TRBV2 and TRBJ2-7, reads EPEVTQTPSHQVTQMGQEVILRCVPISNHLYFYWYRQILGQKVEFLVSFYNNEISEKSEIFDDQFSVERPDGSNFTLKIRSTKLEDSAMYFCASSVRNTYEQYFGPGTRLTVT.

The J gene is TRBJ2-5, the V gene TRBV6-1, with D possibly being TRBD1 (6 bases). Trimming left V 6 bases short and J 7 bases short, with 9 bases between. The germline V gene has CDR1 MNHNS and CDR2 SASEGT. The CDR3 runs to 11 residues. CDR3 amino acids: CASRETGTQYF. The DNA of the CDR3 is TGTGCCAGCAGGGAGACAGGGACCCAGTACTTC.

This clone has only a few counts. This chain links TRBV28 with TRBJ1-1, with D unresolved. V lost 7 bases and J lost 0, with 6 bases in between. Per germline, CDR1 MDHEN and CDR2 SYDVKM. This CDR3 contains 12 residues. CDR3 in DNA: TGTGCCAGCACGTCTTTGAACACTGAAGCTTTCTTT. Translating gives CASTSLNTEAFF.

This chain links TRBV7-8 with TRBJ2-1; 9 bases fit TRBD2. Germline V gives CDR1 SGHVS, CDR2 FQNEAQ. V was pared by 5 bases and J by 3 bases, with 11 bases of the junction left unmatched. This CDR3 contains 17 residues. CDR3 amino acids: CASSELAGRGSYNEQFF. CDR3 bases: TGTGCCAGCAGCGAACTAGCGGGCCGAGGTAGCTACAATGAGCAGTTCTTC.

This clone was detected many times. This chain connects TRBV29-1 to TRBJ2-7; 7 bases map to TRBD1. The CDR3 is made up of 12 amino acids. Germline-derived CDR1 and CDR2 are SQVTM and ANQGSEA. The junction had 3 bases not matched to a gene; V was cut back by 4 bases and J by 3 bases. DNA for the CDR3: TGCAGCGTTGCGGGACAGCGCTACGAGCAGTACTTC. The encoded protein is CSVAGQRYEQYF.

The chain joins TRBV4-1 to TRBJ1-1, with TRBD1 as a possible D gene (6 bases). The CDR3 runs to 15 residues. The ends were cut back, 4 bases at V and 3 bases at J, with 15 bases in the middle. From germline, CDR1 is MGHRA and CDR2 YSYEKL. The CDR3 bases are TGCGCCAGCAGCCTACATACAGGGATCCACACTGAAGCTTTCTTT. Amino acids: CASSLHTGIHTEAFF.

This clone was seen only a few times. V is TRBV27 and J is TRBJ2-1, with no clear D. The CDR3 is made up of 11 amino acids. V lost 5 bases, J lost 5 bases, and 4 bases lay in between. The germline V gene encodes CDR1 MNHEY and CDR2 SMNVEV (reference sequence). This CDR3 reads CASSLHNEQFF. CDR3 nucleotide sequence: TGTGCCAGCAGTCTTCACAATGAGCAGTTCTTC.

The rearrangement uses TRBV7-9 and TRBJ2-5, with 9 bases matching TRBD1. Germline lookup yields CDR1 SEHNR and CDR2 FQNEAQ (reference sequence). Trimming removed 2 bases from V and 4 bases from J; junction bases left unmatched: 5. The CDR3 is 15 residues long. CDR3 residues: CASSLSGTGRETQYF. The DNA for the CDR3 is TGTGCCAGCAGCTTATCCGGGACAGGGAGAGAGACCCAGTACTTC.

This clone was seen a handful of times. The chain links TRBV7-2 to TRBJ2-3; D is possibly TRBD2 (5 bases). The V end was cut by 5 bases, the J end by 0 bases, with 15 bases between. The CDR3 covers 16 residues. CDR1 is SGHTA, CDR2 FQGNSA, per germline. CDR3 amino acids: CASSPRSAPSTDTQYF. CDR3 nucleotides: TGTGCCAGCAGCCCCCGTAGCGCCCCTAGCACAGATACGCAGTATTTT.

This clone was seen only a few times. Its ends do not fully match the called genes, so a read error is possible. The rearrangement uses TRBV4-1 and TRBJ1-5; D is unclear. The CDR3 has 14 residues. Germline CDR1 reads MGHRA; CDR2 reads YSYEKL. CDR3 loop: CASNQPGARGPQHF. The CDR3 coding sequence is TGCGCCAGCAACCAACCGGGAGCGAGAGGGCCCCAGCATTTT.

The rearrangement links TRBV7-6 to TRBJ1-2, with D perhaps TRBD1 (6 bases). The V gene lost 5 bases and the J gene lost 8 bases, with 24 bases spanning the gap. The germline V gene has CDR1 SGHVS and CDR2 FNYEAQ. The CDR3 is 16 residues long. The CDR3 sequence is CASSPGVADPRKGYTF. CDR3 DNA sequence: TGTGCCAGCAGCCCAGGGGTTGCGGACCCAAGGAAAGGCTACACCTTC.

The chain couples TRBV19 to TRBJ2-7, with D hard to call. This CDR3 contains 12 residues. Germline V lookup: CDR1 LNHDA, CDR2 SQIVND (reference sequence). Between the trimmed V and J ends, which lost 7 bases and 2 bases, there was a span of 9 bases. The CDR3 DNA is TGTGCCAGTACGGCAGGAACCTACGAGCAGTACTTC. Protein sequence: CASTAGTYEQYF.

With regard to this clone: The same CDR3 arises from other DNA sequences in this sample as well. The chain recombines TRBV5-1 with TRBJ2-5; 7 bases line up with TRBD1. The germline gives CDR1 SGHRS, CDR2 YFSETQ. Trimming removed 0 bases from V and 4 bases from J; junction bases left unmatched: 3. The CDR3 is 14 residues long. The CDR3 region has the DNA TGCGCCAGCAGCTTGGGACAGGGAAGAGAGACCCAGTACTTC. This translates into CASSLGQGRETQYF.

This clone turned up a few times. The rearrangement uses TRBV14 and TRBJ2-7; perhaps TRBD1 as D (6 bases). Trimming took 1 base from V and 0 from J, leaving 7 bases between them. The germline CDR1 and CDR2 sequences are SGHDN and FVKESK. This CDR3 is built from 14 residues. The CDR3 sequence: CASSQGGPSYEQYF. DNA for the CDR3: TGTGCCAGCAGCCAAGGGGGGCCCTCCTACGAGCAGTACTTC.

In this sample, this clone turned up a few times. The genes are TRBV19 and TRBJ2-3; 13 bases align to TRBD2. The CDR3 is made up of 19 amino acids. V dropped 6 bases and J dropped 2; count of bases not matched to a gene: 14. The germline gives CDR1 LNHDA, CDR2 SQIVND (reference sequence). The DNA for the CDR3 is TGTGCCAGTAGCCCACGACTAGCGGGGGGCCGGAGGGCCACAGATACGCAGTATTTT. Amino acids: CASSPRLAGGRRATDTQYF.

This clone occurred many times. The V gene is TRBV7-2, the J gene TRBJ1-2; maybe TRBD1 (5 bases). Trimming took 5 bases from V and 4 from J, leaving 11 bases between them. CDR1 SGHTA and CDR2 FQGNSA come from the germline V gene. The CDR3 extends over 13 amino acids. DNA of the CDR3: TGTGCCAGCAGCCTCGCCAGGGTCTATGGCTACACCTTC. Translating gives CASSLARVYGYTF.

The V call is TRBV18, the J call TRBJ2-7, with 8 nucleotides matching TRBD2. This CDR3 has 15 residues. CDR1 KGHSH and CDR2 LQKENI come from the germline V gene. Unmatched junction bases numbered 6, after V lost 3 bases and J lost 2 bases. The CDR3 sequence is CASSPRGGGTYEQYF. The CDR3 nucleotides read TGTGCCAGCTCACCCCGGGGGGGCGGTACCTACGAGCAGTACTTC.